A selection of T cell receptor beta chains follows, all from one sample in a study of T cell changes during pregnancy in multiple sclerosis. The protocol was immunoSEQ multiplex PCR, while the TCRdb copy is restricted to in-frame clones and leaves out a portion. The data contain 55,000 to 65,000 clones, about nine tenths of them singletons. The source material was peripheral blood, sampled in the second trimester of pregnancy. These receptors came from a female donor with multiple sclerosis, enrolled in a pregnancy study. The CDR3 runs from the conserved cysteine through the conserved F or W. Fields, in order: V gene, J gene, D gene, CDR3 length, clone size, CDR3 DNA, CDR3 protein. A D gene is named only where the DNA matches it firmly. Expanded clones get a size class; other rows say once, few or many, or leave the size out.

TRBV10-3	TRBJ1-1	-	15	-	TGTGCCACATCACGGGGGCGGGGGGTGAACACTGAAGCTTTCTTT	CATSRGRGVNTEAFF
TRBV7-9	TRBJ2-5	-	15	-	TGTGCCAGCAGCTTAGCGGGAGGGGGTCAAGAGACCCAGTACTTC	CASSLAGGGQETQYF
TRBV5-6	TRBJ2-7	-	15	-	TGTGCCAGCAGCTTGGATGCCAGGGCGACCTACGAGCAGTACTTC	CASSLDARATYEQYF
TRBV5-1	TRBJ2-5	-	14	-	TGCGCCAGCAGCTGGGAGACGGTCGGGGAGACCCAGTACTTC	CASSWETVGETQYF
TRBV7-6	TRBJ2-7	TRBD2	15	-	TGTGCCAGCAGCTTAGAGGCTAGCGGGCCCTACGAGCAGTACTTC	CASSLEASGPYEQYF
TRBV4-1	TRBJ1-2	TRBD1	15	-	TGCGCCAGCAGCCAAGATACAGGGGTTTTAGGAGGCTACACCTTC	CASSQDTGVLGGYTF
TRBV2	TRBJ2-2	TRBD2	19	-	TGTGCCAGTGCCCAGCGCAGGGGAACTAGCGGGGCGAACACCGGGGAGCTGTTTTTT	CASAQRRGTSGANTGELFF
TRBV6-6	TRBJ1-2	TRBD1	13	-	TGTGCCAGCAGCTCACAGGGGAACTATGGCTACACCTTC	CASSSQGNYGYTF
TRBV6-6	TRBJ2-7	-	14	-	TGTGCCAGCAACGGGGGGCGAGTCGGCTACGAGCAGTACTTC	CASNGGRVGYEQYF
TRBV7-2	TRBJ2-1	-	16	-	TGTGCCAGCAGCTTATGGGCGGAGCGGGCCTACAATGAGCAGTTCTTC	CASSLWAERAYNEQFF
TRBV7-9	TRBJ2-7	-	15	once	TGTGCCAGCAGCGCTCCCGGACAGAAACTTTACGAGCAGTACTTC	CASSAPGQKLYEQYF
TRBV2	TRBJ2-7	-	13	-	TGTGCCAGCAGGGATGACGGGACCTACGAGCAGTACTTC	CASRDDGTYEQYF
TRBV29-1	TRBJ2-1	-	10	-	TGCAGCGCCACCCGGGACTCGCAGTTCTTC	CSATRDSQFF
TRBV21-1	TRBJ2-4	-	16	-	TGTGCCAGCGAGGGGGCAATCGGGTCAGCCAAAAACATTCAGTACTTC	CASEGAIGSAKNIQYF
TRBV30	TRBJ1-1	-	16	-	TGTGCCTGGAGTCCCTCCCCGACTCGGCAGAACACTGAAGCTTTCTTT	CAWSPSPTRQNTEAFF
TRBV27	TRBJ2-3	-	15	-	TGTGCCAGCAGTTTAAGGGGCCGACGGGCGGATACGCAGTATTTT	CASSLRGRRADTQYF
TRBV2	TRBJ1-1	-	18	-	TGTGCCAGCAGTGAAAATCGAGTTTCCGGGGGATGGAGCACTGAAGCTTTCTTT	CASSENRVSGGWSTEAFF
TRBV7-2	TRBJ2-3	-	13	-	TGTGCCAGCAGCTCGCAGGGTTCGGATACGCAGTATTTT	CASSSQGSDTQYF
TRBV11-2	TRBJ2-4	-	14	-	TGTGCCAGCAGCTCCTCACTAGCCAAAAACATTCAGTACTTC	CASSSSLAKNIQYF
TRBV10-3	TRBJ1-2	-	14	-	TGTGCCATCAGCCGGGACACGGGTAACTATGGCTACACCTTC	CAISRDTGNYGYTF
TRBV10-2	TRBJ2-3	TRBD2	16	-	TGCGCCAGCAGTGAGAGAGGCGGGAGGGCCGGGGATACGCAGTATTTT	CASSERGGRAGDTQYF
TRBV19	TRBJ1-2	-	13	few	TGTGCCAGTAGTATCGGATCCAGGGCCGGCTACACCTTC	CASSIGSRAGYTF
TRBV5-5	TRBJ2-2	TRBD2	19	-	TGTGCCAGCAGCCCGGCGGCGTTGGGAGCGGGAGGGCCTAGCGGGGAGCTGTTTTTT	CASSPAALGAGGPSGELFF
TRBV30	TRBJ2-7	TRBD1	12	-	TGTGCCTGGAGCAGACAGGGTTACGAGCAGTACTTC	CAWSRQGYEQYF
TRBV6-6	TRBJ1-5	-	16	-	TGTGCCAGCAGGCCAACTCACAATCCCAGGTATCAGCCCCAGCATTTT	CASRPTHNPRYQPQHF
TRBV28	TRBJ2-7	TRBD2	17	-	TGTGCCAGCACCCTGACTAGCGGGTTCCTTAGCTCCTACGAGCAGTACTTC	CASTLTSGFLSSYEQYF
TRBV10-3	TRBJ1-3	TRBD1	16	-	TGTGCCATCAGTGAGCCTAGACAGGGCTCTGGAAACACCATATATTTT	CAISEPRQGSGNTIYF
TRBV6-5	TRBJ1-1	TRBD1	15	-	TGTGCCAGCAGTTACTGGGACAGGGTAAACACTGAAGCTTTCTTT	CASSYWDRVNTEAFF